This paragraph reports one TCR beta chain. V lost 4 bases to trimming and J lost 5 bases; unmatched junction nucleotides: 10. The CDR3 spans 15 residues. The V gene's germline CDR1 is SGHRS and CDR2 YFSETQ. Indicated treatment: oral pan-JAK inhibitor, 5-10 mg twice daily. RNA extraction and reverse transcription yielded cDNA as sequencing template. TCRdb's copy holds only in-frame clones and misses some; the assay was immunoSEQ multiplex PCR. The sample shows approximately 110,000 clones, around 50% of them seen only once. These data originate in a study of CD8+ T cells in alopecia areata. The V gene is TRBV5-1, the J gene TRBJ2-5, with 8 bases aligning to TRBD2. This clonotype was sampled from a human donor with alopecia areata. The sample was CD8+ T cells sorted from blood, taken at week 24, from a patient treated with tofacitinib. The CDR3 is CASSLRGTSIETQYF. In nucleotides, the CDR3 is TGCGCCAGCAGCCTCCGTGGGACTAGTATTGAGACCCAGTACTTC.